Presented here are 24 T cell receptor beta chains from one specimen sequenced in a study of T cells in localized non-small cell lung cancer. Produced via immunoSEQ multiplex PCR; TCRdb's table is partial and in-frame only. The sample yields 2,000 to 3,000 clones, about a quarter seen once. This material consisted of lung tumor tissue, taken before any cancer treatment. Every receptor here comes from a male donor at least 60 years old with stage II squamous cell lung carcinoma.

The chain has TRBV18 and TRBJ2-3; the D is unclear. CDR1 and CDR2 from the germline V gene are KGHSH and LQKENI. The CDR3 is made up of 16 amino acids. With 3 bases removed from V and 9 bases from J, the gap between germline ends came to 22 bases. CDR3 nucleotides: TGTGCCAGCTCACCCGGGCGGCCTTACGGTTCAGGAACGCAGTATTTT. Protein product: CASSPGRPYGSGTQYF.

The chain has TRBV11-3 and TRBJ2-1; D remains ambiguous. The V end lost 3 bases, the J end lost 2 bases, and 8 bases lay between the germline ends. The CDR3 is 14 amino acids. Per germline, CDR1 SGHNT and CDR2 YENEEA. CDR3 region: CASSLEVTYNEQFF. In DNA, the CDR3 is TGTGCCAGCAGCTTGGAAGTGACCTACAATGAGCAGTTCTTC.

The V call is TRBV25-1, the J call TRBJ2-6; 9 nucleotides match TRBD2. There are 18 residues in the CDR3. CDR1 and CDR2 from the germline V gene are MGHDK and SYGVNS. Unmatched junction bases numbered 6, after V lost 3 bases and J lost 0 bases. For the CDR3, the DNA is TGTGCCAGCAGTGATTATAGCGGGGGAATCTCTGGGGCCAACGTCCTGACTTTC. Translating gives CASSDYSGGISGANVLTF.

The chain carries TRBV15 and TRBJ2-1, with a tentative D call TRBD1 (6 bases). Germline loops: CDR1 LNHNV, CDR2 YYDKDF (reference sequence). The CDR3 runs 17 residues. V was pared by 4 bases and J by 2 bases, with 18 bases between. CDR3 protein: CATSKSDSPFAYNEQFF. CDR3 DNA sequence: TGTGCCACCAGCAAATCGGACAGCCCTTTTGCCTACAATGAGCAGTTCTTC.

V and J are TRBV18 and TRBJ2-7, with 8 bases that match TRBD1. V lost 2 bases and J lost 4; bases outside the gene matches: 4. CDR1 and CDR2 from the germline V gene are KGHSH and LQKENI. The CDR3 has 14 amino acids. CDR3 in amino acids: CASSPIDRGYEQYF. DNA of the CDR3: TGTGCCAGCTCACCAATTGACAGGGGTTACGAGCAGTACTTC. The full variable domain, with the rest looked up from reference TRBV18 and TRBJ2-7, is NAGVMQNPRHLVRRRGQEARLRCSPMKGHSHVYWYRQLPEEGLKFMVYLQKENIIDESGMPKERFSAEFPKEGPSILRIQQVVRGDSAAYFCASSPIDRGYEQYFGPGTRLTVT.

The sample holds a few counts of this clone. The chain uses TRBV28 and TRBJ1-4, with 10 positions matching TRBD1. CDR3 length: 17 residues. The J segment lost 0 bases and the V segment lost 5 bases, leaving 6 bases of the junction unmatched. Per the germline V gene, CDR1 is MDHEN and CDR2 is SYDVKM. The CDR3 protein is CASSGDRGLATNEKLFF. As DNA, the CDR3 is TGTGCCAGCAGTGGGGACAGGGGCCTTGCAACTAATGAAAAACTGTTTTTT.

This clone occurred a few times. J is TRBJ2-7 and V is TRBV11-1; TRBD2 aligns across 13 bases. V lost 4 bases, J lost 0 bases, and 6 bases stayed unmatched. Germline CDR1 SGHAT, CDR2 FQDESV (reference sequence). This CDR3 contains 17 residues. The CDR3 loop reads CASSSQGLAGVSYEQYF. CDR3 nucleotides: TGTGCCAGCAGCTCCCAAGGACTAGCGGGAGTCTCCTACGAGCAGTACTTC.

The chain is built from TRBV30 and TRBJ1-1; D is possibly TRBD1 (5 bases). CDR3 length equals 15 residues. V was shortened by 4 bases and J by 2 bases, with 17 bases between the two germline ends. In germline, CDR1 is GTSNPN, CDR2 SVGIG (reference sequence). The CDR3 region has the DNA TGTGCCTGGATTCGAAGGGCAGGGATTAACACTGAAGCTTTCTTT. Its protein is CAWIRRAGINTEAFF.

This clone was counted between two and nine times. This chain links TRBV19 with TRBJ2-1, with 7 bases fitting TRBD2. This CDR3 has 15 residues. Germline V gene data show CDR1 as LNHDA and CDR2 as SQIVND (reference sequence). V lost 7 bases and J lost 4; bases outside the gene matches: 10. CDR3 DNA sequence: TGTGCCAGTACAAGGGCACCTAGCGGTTACAATGAGCAGTTCTTC. Protein: CASTRAPSGYNEQFF. Full variable domain (missing parts from reference TRBV19 and TRBJ2-1): DGGITQSPKYLFRKEGQNVTLSCEQNLNHDAMYWYRQDPGQGLRLIYYSQIVNDFQKGDIAEGYSVSREKKESFPLTVTSAQKNPTAFYLCASTRAPSGYNEQFFGPGTRLTVL.

This clone was counted only a few times. The chain couples TRBV11-3 to TRBJ1-2; 8 bases map to TRBD1. CDR3 length equals 14 residues. V lost 5 bases, J lost 4 bases, and 6 bases stayed unmatched. Germline V gene data show CDR1 as SGHNT and CDR2 as YENEEA. The CDR3 DNA follows: TGTGCCAGCAGCATCGGACAGGGAGTCTATGGCTACACCTTC. It translates to CASSIGQGVYGYTF.

In its sample, this clone is medium-sized. The chain is built from TRBV11-3 and TRBJ2-4; D perhaps matches TRBD1 (5 bases). This CDR3 comprises 14 residues. Trimming took 2 bases from V and 8 from J, leaving 13 bases between them. Germline V gene data show CDR1 as SGHNT and CDR2 as YENEEA. Here the CDR3 reads CASSLQGNSDIQYF. The CDR3 DNA follows: TGTGCCAGCAGCTTACAGGGTAACAGTGACATTCAGTACTTC.

The rearrangement joins TRBV28 to TRBJ2-7; maybe TRBD2 (5 bases). This CDR3 spans 13 amino acids. V dropped 11 bases and J dropped 0 bases, with 14 bases sitting between them. Germline CDR1 is MDHEN and CDR2 is SYDVKM. In DNA, the CDR3 is TGTGCCCACGGGAACCGACACTCCTACGAGCAGTACTTC. Translating it yields CAHGNRHSYEQYF.

CDR3 DNA sequence: TGTGCCAGCAGCTTTGGGGGACAGCTTTACGAGCAGTACTTC. Protein: CASSFGGQLYEQYF. This chain connects TRBV11-3 to TRBJ2-7; 7 positions agree with TRBD1. J lost 4 bases, V lost 3 bases, and 6 bases had no gene match. The germline gives CDR1 SGHNT, CDR2 YENEEA. The CDR3 length is 14 residues.

This clone is judged medium-sized (0.01 to 0.1%). The V and J genes are TRBV11-3 and TRBJ2-4, with D possibly being TRBD1 or TRBD2 (5 bases each). Germline assignment: CDR1 SGHNT and CDR2 YENEEA. V dropped 3 bases and J dropped 0 bases, with 24 bases sitting between them. The CDR3 runs to 20 residues. Here the CDR3 reads CASSLGPGPVLGLAKNIQYF. CDR3 in DNA: TGTGCCAGCAGCTTGGGGCCGGGGCCAGTGTTGGGGCTAGCCAAAAACATTCAGTACTTC.

The V gene is TRBV30, the J gene TRBJ1-1, with 9 positions matching TRBD1. The CDR3 consists of 15 residues. The trim removed 3 bases at V and 0 bases at J, leaving 5 bases unmatched. Germline V CDR1 and CDR2: GTSNPN, SVGIG (reference sequence). The CDR3 DNA sequence: TGTGCCTGGAGCAACAGGGGGCGGTTGAACACTGAAGCTTTCTTT. Residues: CAWSNRGRLNTEAFF. The entire variable domain, with the rest obtained from reference TRBV30 and TRBJ1-1, is as follows: SQTIHQWPATLVQPVGSPLSLECTVEGTSNPNLYWYRQAAGRGLQLLFYSVGIGQISSEVPQNLSASRPQDRQFILSSKKLLLSDSGFYLCAWSNRGRLNTEAFFGQGTRLTVV.

This chain uses TRBV29-1 with TRBJ1-2; 8 bases agree with TRBD1. With V trimmed by 5 bases and J by 7 bases, 15 bases remained unmatched. The CDR3 is made up of 15 amino acids. Per germline, CDR1 SQVTM and CDR2 ANQGSEA. CDR3 residues: CSVTFIAGQAGGYTF. CDR3 DNA sequence: TGCAGCGTTACCTTTATAGCGGGACAGGCGGGTGGCTACACCTTC.

This clone was observed a handful of times. The chain uses TRBV5-1 and TRBJ2-5; D is uncertain. V lost 5 bases, J lost 3 bases, and 23 bases lay in between. CDR1 and CDR2 (germline): SGHRS, YFSETQ. The CDR3 spans 17 residues. CDR3 sequence: CASSSAHGFGSEETQYF. The CDR3 DNA sequence: TGCGCCAGCAGTTCCGCCCACGGGTTTGGCAGTGAAGAGACCCAGTACTTC.

This clone showed up just a few times. The J gene is TRBJ1-6, the V gene TRBV28; 7 bases align to TRBD1. Per germline, CDR1 MDHEN and CDR2 SYDVKM. V was clipped by 5 bases and J by 9 bases; unmatched bases: 7. This CDR3 is 14 amino acids long. CDR3 sequence reads: CASSPPGQLSPLHF. The CDR3 coding sequence is TGTGCCAGCAGTCCTCCGGGACAGCTTTCACCCCTCCACTTT.

This chain links TRBV25-1 with TRBJ2-5; 7 nucleotides line up with TRBD2. The V gene's germline CDR1 is MGHDK and CDR2 SYGVNS. The CDR3 has 15 residues. The V gene end was trimmed by 0 bases and the J gene end by 4 bases; junction bases not matched to a gene: 5. Here the CDR3 reads CASSEYKGGPETQYF. The DNA for the CDR3 is TGTGCCAGCAGTGAATATAAGGGAGGGCCAGAGACCCAGTACTTC.

By proportion, this clone is medium-sized. The rearrangement uses TRBV11-3 and TRBJ2-2; TRBD2 aligns across 9 bases. CDR1 SGHNT and CDR2 YENEEA come from the germline V gene. This CDR3 spans 16 amino acids. J was trimmed by 1 base and V by 8 bases; bases with no gene match: 8. Here the CDR3 DNA reads TGTGCCAGCCGGGGGGAGACTAGCGGGAACACCGGGGAGCTGTTTTTT. This gives the protein CASRGETSGNTGELFF.

This clone occurred a few times. This chain joins TRBV6-8 and TRBJ2-2; D is undetermined. The germline gives CDR1 MNHGY, CDR2 SAAAGT. The CDR3 runs 15 residues. The V and J ends lost 2 bases and 0 bases respectively, with 7 bases between them. DNA of the CDR3: TGTGCCAGCAGTTACGTCGGATCGAACACCGGGGAGCTGTTTTTT. It is translated as CASSYVGSNTGELFF.

This clone was seen a handful of times. This chain connects TRBV9 to TRBJ2-5; D is possibly TRBD1 (6 bases). The CDR3 is 14 amino acids. V shed 7 bases and J shed 2 bases, with 15 bases lying between them. Germline CDR1 SGDLS, CDR2 YYNGEE. CDR3 in amino acids: CASQTGPSQETQYF. CDR3 nucleotides: TGTGCCAGCCAAACAGGGCCCTCTCAAGAGACCCAGTACTTC.

In its sample, this clone was seen a few times. This chain connects TRBV19 to TRBJ1-1, with D possibly matching TRBD1 (5 bases). Trimming shortened V by 4 bases and J by 4 bases, and 13 bases separated the two germline ends. In germline, CDR1 is LNHDA, CDR2 SQIVND (reference sequence). This CDR3 spans 14 amino acids. In DNA form, the CDR3 reads TGTGCCAGTAGTAGGGGACCCGGGAGCACTGAAGCTTTCTTT. This sequence encodes CASSRGPGSTEAFF.

By frequency in the sample, this clone is medium-sized. J is TRBJ2-2 and V is TRBV9; D is possibly TRBD1 (5 bases). The V gene's germline CDR1 is SGDLS and CDR2 YYNGEE. V lost 7 bases and J lost 3, with 10 bases in between. The CDR3 totals 13 residues. The CDR3 here is CASLRADTGELFF. CDR3 sequence (DNA): TGTGCCAGCCTCAGGGCCGACACCGGGGAGCTGTTTTTT.